This T cell receptor beta chain derives from a study of blood T cell repertoires in COVID-19 (TCRdb year 2020). With respect to the entire study: Samples covering the acute and convalescent phases of COVID-19 were provided by collaborators in the United States, Italy and Spain. Where available, HLA class I and class II types were obtained from metadata supplied by the sample provider rather than from assay-based typing. Deeply sampled blood TCRbeta repertoires from subjects exposed to, actively infected with, or recovered from COVID-19 were included in the dataset. The prospective study material was composed of cDNA or gDNA derived from T cells, B-cell-depleted T cells, or PBMCs. Samples were obtained from the ongoing ImmuneRACE study (first 160 participants) and from about 1,300 subjects provided by 6 global collaborators. The repertoires were made available in a free public database intended to serve as a resource for research on the immune response to SARS-CoV-2. Sample metadata almost always included a de-identified subject ID, COVID-19 status, age in years and sex.

TCRbeta CDR3 regions were amplified from genomic DNA by means of the immunoSEQ Assay, a bias-controlled multiplex PCR. In the paper's pipeline: Nucleated cell counts per sample were estimated from amplification of reference gene primers within the assay. To quantify the absolute abundance of each unique TCRbeta CDR3 rearrangement, sequence reads were collapsed and filtered. For each sample, productive Simpson clonality was calculated as the square root of Simpson's diversity index across productive rearrangements. Imported from immuneACCESS, the table was reduced by TCRdb to in-frame sequences with V and J called. These copies leave out some clones; in studies compared against another copy, an unresolved V gene accounts for under half, and the cause of the remainder is not known. V and J calls and clone size are those listed in that table; D and trimming were worked out from the DNA. This sample has 250,000 to 350,000 clones in its table, and 89% of those were observed once. The ten most abundant clones make up approximately 0.85% of the sample.

Relative to germline, V is missing 4 bases and J is missing 0 bases, with 2 bases of the junction outside any gene match. Reading the germline V gene (reference sequence) gives CDR1 LGHDT and CDR2 YNNKEL. The CDR3 contains 15 residues, cysteine and phenylalanine counted. Only the CDR3 DNA is retained, 45 bases long and in frame from the first base. Samples from volunteer blood donors who had recovered from COVID-19 were contributed by a second Seattle source. Collaborating institutions collected whole blood in K2EDTA tubes following their own protocols. For TCRbeta analysis, collaborator samples were shipped as frozen whole blood, as isolated PBMCs, or as DNA extracted from either sample type. A word on this clone: The antigen it recognizes is unknown. Per-base quality was not reported, and no clone a single base away is much larger than it.

What the authors observed across the whole study: The quantity of clinical and demographic metadata differed by source and by participant and was supplied without curation.

This chain is built from TRBV3-1 (or the pseudogene TRBV3-2) and TRBJ2-1; 8 of the junction bases match TRBD2. The source of this sequence is a woman aged 40 to 50 who had recovered from COVID-19. Sequences were obtained from peripheral blood. The DNA sequence follows: TGTGCCAGCAGCCCCGGGACTAGCTCCTACAATGAGCAGTTCTTC. The translation is CASSPGTSSYNEQFF.